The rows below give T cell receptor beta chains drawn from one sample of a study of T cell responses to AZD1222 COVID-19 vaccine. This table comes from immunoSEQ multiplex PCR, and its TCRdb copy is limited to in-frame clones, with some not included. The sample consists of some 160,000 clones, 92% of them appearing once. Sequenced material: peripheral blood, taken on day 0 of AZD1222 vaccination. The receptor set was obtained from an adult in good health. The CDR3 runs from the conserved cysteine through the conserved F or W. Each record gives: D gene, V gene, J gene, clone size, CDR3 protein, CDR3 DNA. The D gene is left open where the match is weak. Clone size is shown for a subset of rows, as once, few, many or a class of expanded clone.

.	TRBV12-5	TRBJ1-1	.	CASGLVVGGTEAFF	TGTGCTAGTGGTTTGGTTGTAGGGGGCACTGAAGCTTTCTTT
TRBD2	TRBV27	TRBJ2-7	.	CASSPIRTSGSIYEQYF	TGTGCCAGCAGTCCTATCCGGACTAGCGGGAGTATCTACGAGCAGTACTTC
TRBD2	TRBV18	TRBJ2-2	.	CASSLAGETGELFF	TGTGCCAGCTCACTAGCGGGAGAGACCGGGGAGCTGTTTTTT
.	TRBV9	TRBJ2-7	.	CASSVGRADPQYF	TGTGCCAGCAGCGTAGGCAGGGCGGACCCGCAGTACTTC
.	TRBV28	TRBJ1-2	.	CASSLTAAYGYTF	TGTGCCAGCAGTTTGACGGCAGCGTATGGCTACACCTTC
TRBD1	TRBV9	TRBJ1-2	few	CASSTGYGYTF	TGTGCCAGCTCGACAGGGTATGGCTACACCTTC
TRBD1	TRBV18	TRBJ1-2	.	CASSQGQGAYGYTF	TGTGCCAGCTCCCAAGGACAGGGCGCCTATGGCTACACCTTC
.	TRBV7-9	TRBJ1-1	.	CASSSSVEAFF	TGTGCCAGCAGCTCCTCGGTAGAAGCTTTCTTT
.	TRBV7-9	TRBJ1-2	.	CASSFEVDYGYTF	TGTGCCAGCAGCTTTGAGGTTGACTATGGCTACACCTTC
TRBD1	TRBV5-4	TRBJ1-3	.	CASSQTGAGNTIYF	TGTGCCAGCAGCCAAACAGGGGCTGGAAACACCATATATTTT
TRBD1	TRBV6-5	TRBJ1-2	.	CASSYGQGRENYGYTF	TGTGCCAGCAGTTACGGACAGGGTAGGGAGAACTATGGCTACACCTTC
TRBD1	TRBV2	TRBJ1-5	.	CASSEGSTGANQPQHF	TGTGCCAGCAGTGAGGGCTCGACAGGGGCGAATCAGCCCCAGCATTTT
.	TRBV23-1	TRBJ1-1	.	CASSRTENTEAFF	TGCGCCAGCAGCCGGACAGAGAACACTGAAGCTTTCTTT
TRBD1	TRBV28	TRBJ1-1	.	CASSAGRTGGNTEAFF	TGTGCCAGCAGCGCGGGGCGTACAGGGGGGAACACTGAAGCTTTCTTT
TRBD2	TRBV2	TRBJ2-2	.	CASSSTGLAGFRTGELFF	TGTGCCAGCAGCTCTACGGGACTAGCGGGTTTTCGGACCGGGGAGCTGTTTTTT
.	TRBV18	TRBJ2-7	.	CASSRARGGEQYF	TGTGCCAGCTCACGGGCCAGGGGCGGCGAGCAGTACTTC
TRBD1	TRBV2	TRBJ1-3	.	CASSVGQAIPGNTIYF	TGTGCCAGCAGTGTTGGACAGGCGATACCCGGAAACACCATATATTTT
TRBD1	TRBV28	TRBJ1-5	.	CASSFPPTGGNQPQHF	TGTGCCAGCAGTTTCCCGCCGACAGGGGGCAATCAGCCCCAGCATTTT